This T cell receptor (beta chain) was sequenced in a study of shared clonotypes between healthy human individuals. Across the study: There were three CD4 naive, three CD4 memory, two CD8 naive and one CD8 memory plates per donor.

Comment on this clone: Its antigen is not known.

CD45RO-negative cells were positively selected for CCR7, leaving out terminally differentiated effector memory CD45RA+ cells. Notes on the study in general: Around 5% was the fraction of naive CD4 clonotypes found shared across four donors.

At deep level, the assay was performed. Genomic DNA of each subset was evenly split across several immunoSEQ plates. Sequencing was performed with immunoSEQ multiplex PCR; in TCRdb, only in-frame clones are kept and a portion is missing. The table has about 2.1 million clones, roughly 91% seen once. Germline V gene lookup returns CDR1 SEHNR and CDR2 FQNEAQ (reference sequence). The CDR3 totals 17 residues. Unmatched junction bases numbered 5, after V lost 4 bases and J lost 0 bases. The sample consisted of naive CD8+ T cells from PBMCs. The receptor was isolated from a man aged 18 to 30 in good health. Some clones in this sample may be carry-over from other donors' samples. V is TRBV7-9 and J is TRBJ2-6; TRBD2 matches 8 bases. The CDR3 DNA sequence: TGTGCCAGCAGCTGGGCGGGAGGCCCCTCTGGGGCCAACGTCCTGACTTTC. It codes for CASSWAGGPSGANVLTF.